The source of this TCR beta chain is a study of response to subunit inactivated influenza vaccine. The CDR3 is made up of 16 amino acids. Germline-derived CDR1 and CDR2 are SGDLS and YYNGEE. V dropped 3 bases and J dropped 9; count of bases not matched to a gene: 6. This clonotype was observed a handful of times. One entry per CDR3 protein, called by TCRdb with MiXCR from the RT-PCR reads. The table includes about 570,000 distinct CDR3 sequences, about 11% detected once. In addition, the sample was reused for a study of T cells expressing NK-cell markers. That investigation notes: Template switching by 5'RACE with UMIs generated the TCR beta cDNA. Seven HCMV-seropositive donors and one seronegative donor made up the eight sequenced donors. Certain NKG2C+ T cell clones were expanded, and their HCMV specificity remained unclear.

The V and J genes are TRBV9 and TRBJ2-2; 15 bases are a match to TRBD2. The source is a man in his forties or fifties who received an inactivated influenza vaccine. The sample in question was PBMCs from blood, obtained on the day of vaccination. The CDR3 region has the DNA TGTGCCAGCAGCGCAAGGACTAGCGGGGGGGCCAGGGAGCTGTTTTTT. Protein sequence: CASSARTSGGARELFF.